This TCR beta chain was identified in a study of OX40 agonist ivuxolimab in advanced cancers. Study context: As their treatment, patients were administered ivuxolimab, an agonistic anti-OX40 (CD134) antibody. Of the patients, three showed partial responses, one with hepatocellular carcinoma and two with cutaneous melanoma.

Profiled with immunoSEQ multiplex PCR; TCRdb holds only in-frame clones, not every one. The repertoire includes some 71,000 clones, 91% of them detected once, and more than 12% sits in the top ten. The CDR3 totals 14 residues. The V gene's germline CDR1 is PRHDT and CDR2 FYEKMQ (reference sequence). Patients who had autoimmune disease history or got systemic immunosuppression were left out. The sampling schedule covered blood at baseline, cycle 4 day 1, and cycle 7 day 1. The chain has TRBV13 and TRBJ2-5; 7 nucleotides agree with TRBD1. The DNA end lines up better with TRBJ2-7; the J call may be wrong. This material consisted of CD4+ or CD8+ T cells sorted from blood, taken in a trial of the OX40 agonist ivuxolimab. The receptor's source is an adult with an advanced solid tumor such as melanoma, head and neck, liver or kidney cancer. The CDR3 loop reads CASSLRDSPYEQYF. The CDR3 bases are TGTGCCAGCAGCTTAAGGGACAGCCCCTACGAGCAGTACTTC.